The rows below give T cell receptor beta chains drawn from one sample of a study of cytomegalovirus exposure and HLA in healthy donors. Method: immunoSEQ multiplex PCR; TCRdb's copy keeps in-frame clones and lacks some. The profile covers about 190,000 clones, with roughly 77% appearing a single time and approximately 3% taken by the ten largest. Sequencing input: PBMCs. All receptors derive from a woman in her twenties or thirties in good health and CMV-seropositive. CDR3s include the opening cysteine and the closing phenylalanine or tryptophan. The D gene is left open where the match is weak. Not every row has a clone size; where given, it reads once, few, many or a size class.

d_call,j_call,v_call,clone_size,cdr3_aa,cdr3_nt
.,TRBJ2-5,TRBV2,few,CASTRTPAEEETQYF,TGTGCCAGCACTCGAACCCCAGCGGAGGAAGAGACCCAGTACTTC
.,TRBJ2-2,TRBV19,few,CASSNGAVNTGELFF,TGTGCCAGTAGTAATGGAGCGGTTAACACCGGGGAGCTGTTTTTT
.,TRBJ2-7,TRBV2,once,CASSDPGLAKAYEQYF,TGTGCCAGCAGTGATCCCGGACTCGCCAAGGCCTACGAGCAGTACTTC
TRBD2,TRBJ2-7,TRBV11-3,.,CASSLEGGETYEQYF,TGTGCCAGCAGCTTAGAGGGGGGGGAGACCTACGAGCAGTACTTC
TRBD1,TRBJ2-7,TRBV18,.,CASSPQGQGVNEQYF,TGTGCCAGCTCACCCCAAGGACAGGGAGTCAACGAGCAGTACTTC
.,TRBJ1-1,TRBV5-4,.,CASSLEGRGGTEAFF,TGTGCCAGCAGCTTAGAAGGGCGGGGGGGCACTGAAGCTTTCTTT
.,TRBJ2-7,TRBV6-5,.,CASSYSGRYEQYF,TGTGCCAGCAGTTACTCGGGCAGATACGAGCAGTACTTC
TRBD2,TRBJ2-7,TRBV6-6,.,CASRLSGTSGSHEQYF,TGTGCCAGCAGACTATCCGGGACTAGCGGGAGCCACGAGCAGTACTTC
TRBD1,TRBJ1-1,TRBV28,.,CASSLDRMNTEAFF,TGTGCCAGCAGTCTGGACAGGATGAACACTGAAGCTTTCTTT
TRBD2,TRBJ2-7,TRBV5-1,.,CASSHGLAGDNEQYF,TGCGCCAGCAGTCACGGACTAGCGGGAGACAACGAGCAGTACTTC
TRBD1,TRBJ1-1,TRBV5-6,few,CASSPDRGLGTEAFF,TGTGCCAGCAGTCCGGACAGGGGGCTTGGCACTGAAGCTTTCTTT
.,TRBJ2-1,TRBV5-4,.,CASSLYGRNEQFF,TGTGCCAGCAGCTTGTATGGGCGCAATGAGCAGTTCTTC
TRBD2,TRBJ2-7,TRBV5-1,.,CASSSNVAGAYEQYF,TGCGCCAGCAGCTCGAACGTAGCGGGGGCCTACGAGCAGTACTTC
TRBD2,TRBJ2-7,TRBV4-1,.,CASSQGLEGASGNYEQYF,TGCGCCAGCAGCCAAGGATTAGAAGGGGCTAGCGGGAATTACGAGCAGTACTTC
.,TRBJ2-7,TRBV4-1,.,CASSQDTRERSYEQYF,TGCGCCAGCAGCCAAGATACCAGGGAAAGGTCCTACGAGCAGTACTTC
.,TRBJ1-1,TRBV7-6,.,CASSLSGGDTEAFF,TGTGCCAGCAGCTTATCGGGGGGGGACACTGAAGCTTTCTTT
TRBD2,TRBJ2-7,TRBV19,.,CASSQVAGSYEQYF,TGTGCCAGTAGTCAAGTAGCGGGGTCCTACGAGCAGTACTTC
.,TRBJ1-1,TRBV7-9,.,CASSLMATEAFF,TGTGCCAGCAGCTTAATGGCCACTGAAGCTTTCTTT
TRBD1,TRBJ2-7,TRBV9,.,CASSVESLGTGGSYEQYF,TGTGCCAGCAGCGTAGAGTCTTTGGGAACAGGGGGGTCCTACGAGCAGTACTTC
.,TRBJ2-7,TRBV12-1,.,CASSSCRDRDSYEQYF,TGTGCCAGCAGCTCATGCCGGGACAGGGACTCCTACGAGCAGTACTTC
.,TRBJ2-7,TRBV27,few,CASSLFRGGFEQYF,TGTGCCAGCAGTTTATTTAGGGGCGGCTTCGAGCAGTACTTC
.,TRBJ1-1,TRBV9,.,CASVRGNTEAFF,TGTGCCAGTGTTCGGGGGAACACTGAAGCTTTCTTT
.,TRBJ1-1,TRBV19,.,CASSIAGTEAFF,TGTGCCAGTAGTATAGCGGGAACTGAAGCTTTCTTT
.,TRBJ2-5,TRBV5-4,.,CASSNHDSQETQYF,TGTGCCAGCAGTAATCACGACAGCCAAGAGACCCAGTACTTC
.,TRBJ1-5,TRBV7-8,.,CASSLSSGNQPQHF,TGTGCCAGCAGCTTATCCTCCGGGAATCAGCCCCAGCATTTT
.,TRBJ2-3,TRBV7-9,.,CASSSSGQPQYF,TGTGCCAGCAGCTCCTCTGGACAACCGCAGTATTTT
TRBD2,TRBJ2-5,TRBV2,once,CASSLAGGLYFQETQYF,TGTGCCAGCAGTCTAGCGGGAGGGCTCTACTTCCAAGAGACCCAGTACTTC
TRBD2,TRBJ2-3,TRBV4-2,.,CASSPASGSTDTQYF,TGTGCCAGCAGCCCTGCTAGCGGCTCCACAGATACGCAGTATTTT
.,TRBJ2-1,TRBV20-1,.,CSARPFPEQFF,TGCAGTGCTAGACCGTTCCCCGAGCAGTTCTTC
TRBD2,TRBJ2-4,TRBV6-4,once,CASSPVAGGIQYF,TGTGCCAGCAGCCCTGTGGCGGGAGGCATTCAGTACTTC
.,TRBJ1-1,TRBV7-8,.,CASSRKGGGDAFF,TGTGCCAGCAGTAGAAAGGGGGGGGGTGACGCTTTCTTT
.,TRBJ2-3,TRBV14,.,CASTSLTEDPLTDTQYF,TGTGCCAGCACCTCCCTGACAGAGGACCCTCTCACAGATACGCAGTATTTT
TRBD2,TRBJ2-7,TRBV7-9,.,CASSFSGRAWYEQYF,TGTGCCAGCAGCTTTAGCGGGAGGGCCTGGTACGAGCAGTACTTC
.,TRBJ2-7,TRBV6-6,.,CASSYGGSPYEQYF,TGTGCCAGCAGTTACGGGGGGAGCCCCTACGAGCAGTACTTC
TRBD1,TRBJ1-1,TRBV14,few,CASSRRDRVMKGTEAFF,TGTGCCAGCAGCCGTAGGGACAGGGTGATGAAGGGCACTGAAGCTTTCTTT
.,TRBJ1-1,TRBV7-9,.,CSSSSGYTEAFF,TGTTCCAGCAGCTCCGGGTACACTGAAGCTTTCTTT
.,TRBJ2-1,TRBV7-9,.,CASRLESLSYNEQFF,TGTGCCAGCAGACTAGAGTCCCTCTCCTACAATGAGCAGTTCTTC
TRBD1,TRBJ1-4,TRBV18,.,CASSPRVIEGAGEKLFF,TGTGCCAGCTCACCACGTGTGATCGAGGGGGCAGGAGAAAAACTGTTTTTT
.,TRBJ1-1,TRBV28,.,CASSYLGASTAEAFF,TGTGCCAGCAGTTATCTTGGGGCGTCCACGGCTGAAGCTTTCTTT
TRBD2,TRBJ2-7,TRBV7-9,.,CASSYGGVAGAYEQYF,TGTGCCAGCAGCTACGGAGGGGTAGCGGGAGCCTACGAGCAGTACTTC
.,TRBJ1-1,TRBV14,.,CASSLLSGTEAFF,TGTGCCAGCAGCCTTCTGTCGGGCACTGAAGCTTTCTTT
TRBD1,TRBJ1-4,TRBV5-4,.,CASSQPPFGTANEKLFF,TGTGCCAGCAGCCAGCCACCCTTCGGGACAGCTAATGAAAAACTGTTTTTT
.,TRBJ2-2,TRBV2,.,CASPGNTGELFF,TGTGCCAGCCCAGGAAACACCGGGGAGCTGTTTTTT
TRBD1,TRBJ1-4,TRBV6-5,.,CASSYYQGAPNEKLFF,TGTGCCAGCAGTTACTACCAGGGGGCGCCTAATGAAAAACTGTTTTTT
TRBD2,TRBJ2-7,TRBV9,.,CASSVTSGSPSYEQYF,TGTGCCAGCAGCGTTACTAGCGGGAGCCCCTCCTACGAGCAGTACTTC
TRBD1,TRBJ2-5,TRBV27,.,CASSGRQGSYQETQYF,TGTGCCAGCAGTGGCCGACAGGGATCATATCAAGAGACCCAGTACTTC
.,TRBJ1-5,TRBV6-1,.,CASSAGATWQPQHF,TGTGCCAGCAGTGCAGGGGCGACCTGGCAGCCCCAGCATTTT
TRBD1,TRBJ1-4,TRBV11-2,.,CASSLGGTGDEKLFF,TGTGCCAGCAGCTTAGGTGGGACAGGGGATGAAAAACTGTTTTTT
.,TRBJ1-1,TRBV10-3,.,CAISESGAVEAFF,TGTGCCATCAGTGAGTCGGGGGCAGTTGAAGCTTTCTTT
TRBD1,TRBJ2-1,TRBV19,.,CASSPGQGVPYNEQFF,TGTGCCAGTAGTCCGGGACAGGGGGTCCCCTACAATGAGCAGTTCTTC
TRBD1,TRBJ1-5,TRBV6-1,.,CASSAGRGIDQPQHF,TGTGCCAGCAGTGCGGGCAGGGGGATCGATCAGCCCCAGCATTTT
TRBD2,TRBJ2-5,TRBV4-1,.,CASSQDLTGTSGGFQETQYF,TGCGCCAGCAGCCAAGATCTCACCGGGACTAGCGGGGGTTTTCAAGAGACCCAGTACTTC
.,TRBJ2-7,TRBV4-1,.,CASSHPGQPYEQYF,TGCGCCAGCAGCCACCCCGGACAGCCCTACGAGCAGTACTTC
TRBD2,TRBJ2-1,TRBV27,.,CASRGLAVAYNEQFF,TGTGCCAGCAGGGGTCTAGCGGTAGCCTACAATGAGCAGTTCTTC
TRBD2,TRBJ2-7,TRBV19,few,CASSMGTSGYEQYF,TGTGCCAGTAGTATGGGGACTAGCGGCTACGAGCAGTACTTC
.,TRBJ2-7,TRBV2,.,CASSGTYLSSYEQYF,TGTGCCAGCAGTGGGACTTACCTGAGCTCCTACGAGCAGTACTTC